One and the same sample provided the 7 T cell receptor beta chains below, sequenced in a study of blood T cells in healthy people across ages (dated by TCRdb to about 2015). The receptor library was made with 5' RACE. Sequencer: Illumina HiSeq 2500. A second PCR of about 6 to 11 cycles was performed with a sample-barcoded 5' primer and a J-beta primer mix. TCRdb cleaned the public reads at Q25 with fastp, built clones with MiXCR and kept in-frame beta chains. Duplicate CDR3 protein sequences are folded into a single record with the most common DNA and genes. The sample table records approximately 770,000 distinct CDR3 sequences; roughly 50% of these occur just once. The ten largest clones capture 22% of the sample. Material for sequencing was blood. The source is a young man in good health.

The table lists this clonotype with a few counts. The chain combines TRBV29-1 with TRBJ2-7; 8 nucleotides agree with TRBD1. This CDR3 has 14 residues. J lost 5 bases, V lost 3 bases, and 9 bases had no gene match. Germline assignment: CDR1 SQVTM and CDR2 ANQGSEA. The CDR3 reads CSVDLGQGRNEQYF. In nucleotides, the CDR3 is TGCAGCGTTGATTTAGGACAGGGCCGCAACGAGCAGTACTTC.

The CDR3 DNA reads TGTGCCAGCAGTTTAGAAGCAGGGGGGGTCTATGGCTACACCTTC. Translation: CASSLEAGGVYGYTF. The gene calls are TRBV12-3 or TRBV12-4 and TRBJ1-2; 7 bases fit TRBD1. V lost 1 base, J lost 4 bases, and 6 bases stayed unmatched. The CDR3 extends over 15 amino acids.

This clonotype occurred a few times. The rearrangement links TRBV29-1 to TRBJ2-7; no firm D call. V was trimmed by 4 bases and J by 3 bases, leaving 10 bases between them. The CDR3 consists of 12 residues. CDR1 and CDR2 (germline): SQVTM, ANQGSEA. The CDR3 DNA reads TGCAGCGTTGCAGAAACAGACTACGAGCAGTACTTC. It yields the protein CSVAETDYEQYF.

The rearrangement links TRBV20-1 to TRBJ2-1, with 8 bases aligning to TRBD2. The CDR3 consists of 13 residues. V trimming: 1 base; J trimming: 12 bases; junction bases outside the gene matches: 8. Germline loops: CDR1 DFQATT, CDR2 SNEGSKA (reference sequence). The CDR3: CSARASTSGRQFF. CDR3 DNA: TGCAGTGCTAGAGCGTCGACCAGCGGGAGGCAGTTCTTC.

This sequence joins TRBV28 and TRBJ2-7; TRBD1 matches at 9 bases. The germline gives CDR1 MDHEN, CDR2 SYDVKM. The CDR3 contains 16 residues. V lost 4 bases and J lost 2; bases outside the gene matches: 9. The CDR3 bases are TGTGCCAGCAGTTCTCGCCGGGGACAGGGCCCCTACGAGCAGTACTTC. This gives the protein CASSSRRGQGPYEQYF.

This clonotype was counted only a few times. V and J are TRBV20-1 and TRBJ2-3; tentatively, D is TRBD2 (6 bases). This CDR3 has 15 residues. Deletions cut 0 bases from V and 3 bases from J, with 13 bases between. CDR1 and CDR2 (germline): DFQATT, SNEGSKA (reference sequence). The CDR3: CSARDASASTDTQYF. The CDR3, as DNA: TGCAGTGCTAGAGACGCTAGCGCTTCGACAGATACGCAGTATTTT.

The rearrangement joins TRBV6-1 to TRBJ1-2; 7 bases fit TRBD1. Looked up from germline, CDR1 is MNHNS and CDR2 is SASEGT. J gave up 7 bases and V 4 bases, and 9 bases lay outside the gene matches. This CDR3 comprises 14 residues. The CDR3 DNA reads TGTGCCAGCAGTGCCTATGACAGGGAGGCTGGCTACACCTTC. This translates into CASSAYDREAGYTF.